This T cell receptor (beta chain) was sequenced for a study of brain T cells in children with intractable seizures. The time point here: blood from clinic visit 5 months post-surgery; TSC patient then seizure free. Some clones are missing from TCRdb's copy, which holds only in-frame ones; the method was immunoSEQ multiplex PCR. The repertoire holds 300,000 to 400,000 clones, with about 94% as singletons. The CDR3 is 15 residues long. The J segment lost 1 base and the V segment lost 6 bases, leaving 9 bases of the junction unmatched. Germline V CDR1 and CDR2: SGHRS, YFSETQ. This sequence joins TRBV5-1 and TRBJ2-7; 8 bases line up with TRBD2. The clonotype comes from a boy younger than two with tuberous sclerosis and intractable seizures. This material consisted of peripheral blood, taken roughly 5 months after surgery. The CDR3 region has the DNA TGCGCCAGCACTACCTCCACGGGGGGGTCCTACGAGCAGTACTTC. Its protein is CASTTSTGGSYEQYF.